This T cell receptor (beta chain) was found in a study of blood T cell repertoires in COVID-19. This clone has more than one count but fewer than ten. With 1 base removed from V and 9 bases from J, the gap between germline ends came to 12 bases. Germline V gene sequence: CDR1 LGHDT, CDR2 YNNKEL (reference sequence). This CDR3 has 13 amino acids. Under the authors' procedure: Reference gene primer amplification yielded estimated nucleated cell counts. The protocol was immunoSEQ multiplex PCR, while the TCRdb copy is restricted to in-frame clones and leaves out a portion. That table supplies the V and J calls and clone size; D and trimming were determined from the DNA. The table lists about 230,000 clones, over 70% of them singletons.

The receptor's source is a woman older than 75 with acute or convalescent COVID-19. The rearrangement uses TRBV3-1 (or the pseudogene TRBV3-2) and TRBJ1-1; D may be TRBD1 (6 bases). Sample: peripheral blood. CDR3 bases: TGTGCCAGCAGCCAAGGGTACAGGGTGAAAGCTTTCTTT. It codes for CASSQGYRVKAFF.